These T cell receptor beta chains were read from a single sample in a study of cytomegalovirus exposure and HLA in healthy donors. Sequencing used immunoSEQ multiplex PCR; TCRdb keeps in-frame clones, though not all of them. The sample contains 85,000 to 100,000 clones, roughly 69% of which appear only once. The sample taken for sequencing was PBMCs. The receptors derive from a woman in her thirties in good health and CMV-seronegative. The conserved cysteine and the conserved F or W are not part of the CDR3 here. Not every row has a clone size; where given, it reads once, few, many or a size class.

v_gene: TRBV29-1
j_gene: TRBJ2-6
abundance: .
CDR3aa: SVRGSGANVLT

v_gene: TRBV10-1
j_gene: TRBJ1-1
abundance: .
CDR3aa: ASSEFGRGTEAS

v_gene: TRBV6-4
j_gene: TRBJ2-3
abundance: once
CDR3aa: ASSDTSGGTDTQY

v_gene: TRBV30
j_gene: TRBJ1-4
abundance: .
CDR3aa: AWGQVQGEKLF

v_gene: TRBV5-4
j_gene: TRBJ2-3
abundance: .
CDR3aa: ASTTRTDTQY

v_gene: TRBV2
j_gene: TRBJ2-1
abundance: .
CDR3aa: ASSPRGYFQF

v_gene: TRBV6-5
j_gene: TRBJ2-1
abundance: many
CDR3aa: ASSLVGSGSEQF

v_gene: TRBV5-1
j_gene: TRBJ1-3
abundance: few
CDR3aa: ASSLDTGNTIY

v_gene: TRBV28
j_gene: TRBJ1-5
abundance: once
CDR3aa: ATLRGAQSNQPQH

v_gene: TRBV6-6
j_gene: TRBJ1-4
abundance: few
CDR3aa: ASSYTGQSNEKLF

v_gene: TRBV6-1
j_gene: TRBJ1-1
abundance: .
CDR3aa: VSSELGQGVTEAF

v_gene: TRBV6-1
j_gene: TRBJ1-1
abundance: few
CDR3aa: ASSERGRDGAF

v_gene: TRBV10-3
j_gene: TRBJ2-1
abundance: few
CDR3aa: AINPDRGRDEQF

v_gene: TRBV25-1
j_gene: TRBJ1-1
abundance: .
CDR3aa: ASSRGGYTEAF

v_gene: TRBV6-1
j_gene: TRBJ1-5
abundance: .
CDR3aa: ASSVGRGAGGNQPQH

v_gene: TRBV5-6
j_gene: TRBJ1-2
abundance: .
CDR3aa: ASSRGGFYGYT

v_gene: TRBV29-1
j_gene: TRBJ2-7
abundance: once
CDR3aa: SVEGQGYEQY

v_gene: TRBV30
j_gene: .
abundance: .
CDR3aa: AWARGGSSYEQY

v_gene: TRBV10-2
j_gene: TRBJ1-6
abundance: .
CDR3aa: ASSESRGQSNSPLH

v_gene: TRBV6-1
j_gene: TRBJ2-1
abundance: .
CDR3aa: ASRFMGADNEQF

v_gene: TRBV19
j_gene: TRBJ1-2
abundance: few
CDR3aa: ASYSPGQGAHYGYT

v_gene: TRBV6-1
j_gene: TRBJ2-7
abundance: few
CDR3aa: ASMDLPGDEQY

v_gene: TRBV6-5
j_gene: TRBJ1-2
abundance: .
CDR3aa: ASSYEGDGYT